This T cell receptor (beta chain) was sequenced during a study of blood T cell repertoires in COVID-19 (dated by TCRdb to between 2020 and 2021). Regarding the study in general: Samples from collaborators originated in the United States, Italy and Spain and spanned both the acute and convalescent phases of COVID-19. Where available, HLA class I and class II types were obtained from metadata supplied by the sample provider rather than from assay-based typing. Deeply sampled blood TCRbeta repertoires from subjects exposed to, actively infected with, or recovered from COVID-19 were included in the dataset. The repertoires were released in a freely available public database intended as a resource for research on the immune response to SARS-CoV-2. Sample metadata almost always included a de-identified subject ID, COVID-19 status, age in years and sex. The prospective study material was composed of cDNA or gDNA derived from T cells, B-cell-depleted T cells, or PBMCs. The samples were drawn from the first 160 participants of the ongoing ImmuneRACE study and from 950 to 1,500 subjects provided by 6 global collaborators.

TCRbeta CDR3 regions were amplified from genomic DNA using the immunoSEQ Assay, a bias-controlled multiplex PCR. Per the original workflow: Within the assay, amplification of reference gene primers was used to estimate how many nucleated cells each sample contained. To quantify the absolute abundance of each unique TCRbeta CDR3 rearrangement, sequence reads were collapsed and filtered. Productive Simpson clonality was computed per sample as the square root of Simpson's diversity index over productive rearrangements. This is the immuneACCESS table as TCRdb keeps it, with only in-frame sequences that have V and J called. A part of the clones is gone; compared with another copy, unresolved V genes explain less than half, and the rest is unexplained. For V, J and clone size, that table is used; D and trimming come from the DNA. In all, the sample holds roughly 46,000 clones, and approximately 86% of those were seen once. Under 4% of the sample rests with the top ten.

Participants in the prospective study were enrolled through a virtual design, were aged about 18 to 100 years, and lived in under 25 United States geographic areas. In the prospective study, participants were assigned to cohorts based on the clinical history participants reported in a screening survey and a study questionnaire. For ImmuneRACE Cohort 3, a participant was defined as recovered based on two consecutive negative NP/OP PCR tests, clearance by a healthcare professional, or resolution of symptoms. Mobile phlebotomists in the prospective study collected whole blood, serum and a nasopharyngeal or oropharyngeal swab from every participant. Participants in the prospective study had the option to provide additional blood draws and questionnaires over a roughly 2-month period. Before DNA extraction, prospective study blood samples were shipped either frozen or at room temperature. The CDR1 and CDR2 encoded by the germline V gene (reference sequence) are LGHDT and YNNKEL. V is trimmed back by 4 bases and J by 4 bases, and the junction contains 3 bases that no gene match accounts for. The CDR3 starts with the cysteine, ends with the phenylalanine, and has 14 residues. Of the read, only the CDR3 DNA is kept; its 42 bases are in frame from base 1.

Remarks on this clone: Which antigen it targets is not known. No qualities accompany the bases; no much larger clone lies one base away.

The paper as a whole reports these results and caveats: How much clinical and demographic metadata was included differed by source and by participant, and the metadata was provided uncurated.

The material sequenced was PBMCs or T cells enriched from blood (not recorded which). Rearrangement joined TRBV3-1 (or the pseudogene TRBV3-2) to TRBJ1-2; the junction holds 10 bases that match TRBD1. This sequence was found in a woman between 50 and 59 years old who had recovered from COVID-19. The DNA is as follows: TGTGCCAGCAGCCTAGGACAGGGGGGCTATGGCTACACCTTC. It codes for CASSLGQGGYGYTF.